Presented here are 32 T cell receptor beta chains from one specimen sequenced in a study of beta chain features in type 1 diabetes. Study observations and caveats: For Type 1 diabetes patients, all four CD4+ subsets carried TCRB CDR3s that were moderately but significantly shorter.

Expressed TCRB transcripts got sequenced, as all isolated RNA was reverse transcribed. Clones were read by immunoSEQ multiplex PCR, and TCRdb kept only the in-frame ones, dropping some. Among 150,000 or so clones listed, roughly 65% were seen once. No cognate antigen is known for these TCRs. Sequencing input: naive CD4+ T cells from blood. The source of these receptors is a man aged 25-45 years with type 1 diabetes.

This clone was detected a few times. J is TRBJ1-3 and V is TRBV30; possibly TRBD1 for D (6 bases). There are 14 residues in the CDR3. Germline CDR1 reads GTSNPN; CDR2 reads SVGIG (reference sequence). V shed 1 base and J shed 3 bases, with 10 bases lying between them. This CDR3 reads CAWSAGTYGNTIYF. The DNA for the CDR3 is TGTGCCTGGAGTGCCGGGACATATGGAAACACCATATATTTT.

The rearrangement uses TRBV5-6 and TRBJ2-7; TRBD1 aligns across 7 bases. V shed 4 bases, J shed 3 bases, and the junction held 4 bases outside the gene matches. The CDR3 runs to 13 residues. In germline, CDR1 is SGHDT, CDR2 YYEEEE. CDR3 DNA: TGTGCCAGCAGCGGGGACAGTAACTACGAGCAGTACTTC. Amino acid sequence: CASSGDSNYEQYF.

CDR3 sequence (DNA): TGCAGTGCTAGAGATAGCGGGGAGCTGTTTTTT. Residues: CSARDSGELFF. The chain employs TRBV20-1 and TRBJ2-2; D is uncertain. Trimming cost V 0 bases and J 7 bases, with 3 bases left between them. Per the germline V gene, CDR1 is DFQATT and CDR2 is SNEGSKA (reference sequence). The CDR3 totals 11 residues.

The chain combines TRBV7-7 with TRBJ2-1; maybe TRBD1 (5 bases). This CDR3 contains 13 residues. From germline, CDR1 is SSHAT and CDR2 FNYEAQ (reference sequence). The V and J ends lost 2 bases and 5 bases respectively, with 7 bases between them. CDR3 nucleotide sequence: TGTGCCAGCAGCTTACGACAGAACAATGAGCAGTTCTTC. It yields the protein CASSLRQNNEQFF.

The rearrangement uses TRBV7-2 and TRBJ2-5; weak D call: TRBD1 (6 bases). Germline values: CDR1 SGHTA, CDR2 FQGNSA. V was trimmed by 5 bases and J by 1 base, leaving 20 bases between them. The CDR3 has 17 amino acids. Written as DNA, the CDR3 is TGTGCCAGCAGCGACGACCTCGGACAGATAATCCAAGAGACCCAGTACTTC. Translating it yields CASSDDLGQIIQETQYF.

This clone was seen a handful of times. The chain carries TRBV5-1 and TRBJ2-3; D assignment may be TRBD1 or TRBD2 (5 bases each). Looked up from germline, CDR1 is SGHRS and CDR2 is YFSETQ. Trimming took off 4 bases at V and 4 bases at J, with 16 bases between the two ends. This CDR3 is built from 15 residues. Written as DNA, the CDR3 is TGCGCCAGCAGCCACGAGGGGATAAGTGCAGATACGCAGTATTTT. It specifies CASSHEGISADTQYF.

The chain combines TRBV9 with TRBJ1-6; TRBD1 matches at 9 bases. CDR1 and CDR2 from the germline V gene are SGDLS and YYNGEE. The length of the CDR3 is 15 residues. Germline trimming cut 4 bases from V and 8 bases from J; bases unmatched to any gene: 7. CDR3 in amino acids: CASSPGQGPDSPLHF. In nucleotides, the CDR3 is TGTGCCAGCAGCCCAGGACAGGGGCCAGATTCACCCCTCCACTTT.

This chain joins TRBV14 and TRBJ2-5; perhaps TRBD1 as D (6 bases). The V and J ends lost 2 bases and 5 bases respectively, with 9 bases between them. The CDR3 extends over 13 amino acids. CDR1 and CDR2 (germline): SGHDN, FVKESK. In DNA form, the CDR3 reads TGTGCCAGCAGCCAACCAGACAGGGAGACCCAGTACTTC. This codes for CASSQPDRETQYF.

The genes are TRBV29-1 and TRBJ2-3, with 10 nucleotides matching TRBD2. This CDR3 is 16 amino acids long. Germline loops: CDR1 SQVTM, CDR2 ANQGSEA. Germline trimming cut 4 bases from V and 3 bases from J; bases unmatched to any gene: 10. CDR3 in DNA: TGCAGCGTTGGGCTACTTCCGGGACTAGCGACAGATACGCAGTATTTT. Translation: CSVGLLPGLATDTQYF.

The CDR3 nucleotides are TGTGCCAGCAGCAATCCCCCGGGACAGTCTTCCTTCTACAATGAGCAGTTCTTC. Translating gives CASSNPPGQSSFYNEQFF. V usage is TRBV7-9 and J usage is TRBJ2-1; 7 bases align to TRBD1. CDR3 size: 18 residues. Trimming cost V 5 bases and J 3 bases; bases outside gene matches: 16. CDR1 and CDR2 from the germline V gene are SEHNR and FQNEAQ (reference sequence).

This sequence joins TRBV4-3 and TRBJ2-2; D is ambiguous. Germline V CDR1 and CDR2: LGHNA, YSLEER. Trimming cost V 1 base and J 4 bases, with 13 bases left between them. The CDR3 loop spans 16 amino acids. In nucleotides, the CDR3 is TGCGCCAGCAGCCAAGCCCGGTGGGCAGGCACCGGGGAGCTGTTTTTT. It codes for CASSQARWAGTGELFF.

The chain carries TRBV25-1 and TRBJ2-2; 7 bases agree with TRBD1. This CDR3 contains 14 residues. From germline, CDR1 is MGHDK and CDR2 SYGVNS. The J segment lost 7 bases and the V segment lost 4 bases, leaving 6 bases of the junction unmatched. CDR3 amino acids: CASSATGVVGELFF. CDR3 in DNA: TGTGCCAGCAGTGCTACAGGGGTGGTCGGGGAGCTGTTTTTT.

The chain has TRBV6-6 and TRBJ1-1; 8 bases map to TRBD1. The CDR3 consists of 12 residues. In germline, CDR1 is MNHNY, CDR2 SVGAGI (reference sequence). The J segment lost 5 bases and the V segment lost 7 bases, leaving 3 bases of the junction unmatched. The CDR3 bases are TGTGCCAGCACCACAGGGGGGACTGAAGCTTTCTTT. Its protein product is CASTTGGTEAFF.

V usage is TRBV29-1 and J usage is TRBJ2-2; 9 bases are a match to TRBD2. The germline gives CDR1 SQVTM, CDR2 ANQGSEA. This CDR3 is built from 14 residues. The J segment lost 2 bases and the V segment lost 7 bases, leaving 5 bases of the junction unmatched. The CDR3 loop reads CSAPGLANTGELFF. The CDR3 DNA is TGCAGCGCGCCGGGACTAGCTAACACCGGGGAGCTGTTTTTT.

The rearrangement joins TRBV9 to TRBJ2-3, with D hard to call. Germline V gene sequence: CDR1 SGDLS, CDR2 YYNGEE. V lost 4 bases, J lost 4 bases, and 10 bases lay in between. The CDR3 extends over 13 amino acids. The CDR3 DNA reads TGTGCCAGCAGCCCACTCCCCGCAGATACGCAGTATTTT. Protein product: CASSPLPADTQYF.

This chain uses TRBV9 with TRBJ2-3; D is ambiguous. CDR3 length: 13 residues. Germline values: CDR1 SGDLS, CDR2 YYNGEE. Trimming removed 5 bases from V and 0 bases from J, with 7 bases in between. The CDR3 bases are TGTGCCAGCAGGGCAGCTAGCACAGATACGCAGTATTTT. As protein: CASRAASTDTQYF.

V usage is TRBV29-1 and J usage is TRBJ2-7; D gene ambiguous. The V end was cut by 7 bases, the J end by 2 bases, with 15 bases between. The CDR3 runs 13 residues. Germline CDR1 is SQVTM and CDR2 is ANQGSEA. CDR3 residues: CSGTTGCPYEQYF. In DNA, the CDR3 is TGCAGCGGTACAACCGGGTGCCCCTACGAGCAGTACTTC.

This chain links TRBV4-3 with TRBJ2-3; 7 bases are a match to TRBD2. Germline V gene sequence: CDR1 LGHNA, CDR2 YSLEER. The CDR3 spans 11 residues. V was pared by 8 bases and J by 5 bases, with 1 base of the junction left unmatched. Here the CDR3 DNA reads TGCGCCAGCTCTAGCGGAGATACGCAGTATTTT. Protein product: CASSSGDTQYF.

There are a few counts of this clone. This chain links TRBV7-9 with TRBJ2-2, with 10 bases matching TRBD1. J lost 3 bases, V lost 4 bases, and 2 bases had no gene match. CDR1 and CDR2 (germline): SEHNR, FQNEAQ (reference sequence). The CDR3 totals 15 residues. In DNA, the CDR3 is TGTGCCAGCAGCTCTGGACAGGGGGACACCGGGGAGCTGTTTTTT. It codes for CASSSGQGDTGELFF.

This clone has just one count. This chain joins TRBV29-1 and TRBJ2-3; TRBD1 matches 10 bases. Unmatched junction bases numbered 6, after V lost 8 bases and J lost 4 bases. The germline gives CDR1 SQVTM, CDR2 ANQGSEA. This CDR3 contains 13 residues. CDR3 DNA sequence: TGCAGCTCCGGGGACAGGGGATCAGATACGCAGTATTTT. Its protein is CSSGDRGSDTQYF.

The chain combines TRBV15 with TRBJ2-4; D call uncertain. The CDR3 extends over 13 amino acids. Between the trimmed V and J ends, which lost 0 bases and 5 bases, there was a span of 5 bases. Germline V gene sequence: CDR1 LNHNV, CDR2 YYDKDF (reference sequence). CDR3 DNA: TGTGCCACCAGCAGAGATAGGCAAAACATTCAGTACTTC. It translates to CATSRDRQNIQYF.

The chain uses TRBV2 and TRBJ2-3, with a tentative D call TRBD2 (5 bases). Germline values: CDR1 SNHLY, CDR2 FYNNEI. The V end was cut by 2 bases, the J end by 0 bases, with 6 bases between. The CDR3 consists of 14 residues. CDR3 sequence reads: CASSERGSTDTQYF. The CDR3 nucleotides are TGTGCCAGCAGTGAACGGGGAAGCACAGATACGCAGTATTTT.

This clone was picked up a small number of times. The V and J genes are TRBV30 and TRBJ2-3; TRBD1 might be the D (6 bases). CDR3 length: 16 amino acids. V dropped 2 bases and J dropped 0 bases, with 15 bases sitting between them. Looked up from germline, CDR1 is GTSNPN and CDR2 is SVGIG (reference sequence). The CDR3 nucleotides are TGTGCCTGGAGTCTACGTCAGGGGCCTAGCACAGATACGCAGTATTTT. Its translation: CAWSLRQGPSTDTQYF.

CDR3 in amino acids: CSVGWRQNTEAFF. The CDR3 DNA reads as TGCAGCGTTGGATGGCGACAGAACACTGAAGCTTTCTTT. The rearrangement uses TRBV29-1 and TRBJ1-1; D remains ambiguous. Germline values: CDR1 SQVTM, CDR2 ANQGSEA. V lost 4 bases and J lost 1, with 10 bases in between. The CDR3 consists of 13 residues.

This clone was detected a few times. The rearrangement links TRBV6-5 to TRBJ2-1; TRBD2 matches 7 bases. The CDR3 is 14 amino acids. V lost 0 bases, J lost 6 bases, and 2 bases stayed unmatched. Germline CDR1 and CDR2: MNHEY and SVGAGI. The CDR3 sequence: CASSYSGGSNEQFF. CDR3 bases: TGTGCCAGCAGTTACTCCGGGGGGAGCAATGAGCAGTTCTTC.

The chain links TRBV4-3 to TRBJ1-2, with D maybe TRBD1 (5 bases). CDR3 length equals 17 residues. V shed 4 bases and J shed 4 bases, with 22 bases lying between them. Germline CDR1 is LGHNA and CDR2 is YSLEER. CDR3 bases: TGCGCCAGCAGCCCCTCAACGAGGGTACGGGACCTCTATGGCTACACCTTC. Residues: CASSPSTRVRDLYGYTF.

The rearrangement uses TRBV29-1 and TRBJ2-7; 10 bases agree with TRBD1. From germline, CDR1 is SQVTM and CDR2 ANQGSEA. J lost 4 bases, V lost 2 bases, and 5 bases had no gene match. This CDR3 region has 14 residues. The CDR3 sequence is CSVESGDRGYEQYF. CDR3 DNA: TGCAGCGTTGAATCGGGGGACAGGGGTTACGAGCAGTACTTC.

Only a few counts were recorded for this clone. This sequence joins TRBV19 and TRBJ2-1; the match to TRBD1 covers 12 bases. Germline V gives CDR1 LNHDA, CDR2 SQIVND (reference sequence). The CDR3 spans 15 residues. J lost 7 bases, V lost 8 bases, and 9 bases had no gene match. The CDR3 DNA reads as TGTGCCAGTCAGAGGGACAGGGGGCAGTGGAATGAGCAGTTCTTC. Amino acids: CASQRDRGQWNEQFF.

The genes are TRBV5-1 and TRBJ1-2, with a weak D call TRBD1 (6 bases). CDR3 size: 14 residues. Trimming left V 0 bases short and J 2 bases short, with 8 bases between. CDR1 is SGHRS and CDR2 is YFSETQ in the germline V gene. The CDR3 coding sequence is TGCGCCAGCAGCTTGGGGCAGGGGAACTATGGCTACACCTTC. This translates into CASSLGQGNYGYTF.

This chain joins TRBV9 and TRBJ2-3; 9 bases match TRBD1. Unmatched junction bases numbered 4, after V lost 0 bases and J lost 2 bases. CDR3 length: 16 amino acids. Germline V gene data show CDR1 as SGDLS and CDR2 as YYNGEE. The CDR3 nucleotides are TGTGCCAGCAGCGTAGTAGGGACAGGGAACACAGATACGCAGTATTTT. Protein: CASSVVGTGNTDTQYF. The full variable domain, completed using reference TRBV9 and TRBJ2-3, is DSGVTQTPKHLITATGQRVTLRCSPRSGDLSVYWYQQSLDQGLQFLIQYYNGEERAKGNILERFSAQQFPDLHSELNLSSLELGDSALYFCASSVVGTGNTDTQYFGPGTRLTVL.

CDR3 DNA: TGTGCCATCAGTGAGTCCCAGTGGATGGGCTCCTACGAGCAGTACTTC. Translating gives CAISESQWMGSYEQYF. This chain joins TRBV10-3 and TRBJ2-7, with D hard to call. Trimming removed 0 bases from V and 0 bases from J, with 12 bases in between. This CDR3 region has 16 residues. CDR1 ENHRY and CDR2 SYGVKD come from the germline V gene.

J is TRBJ2-1 and V is TRBV7-9; D remains ambiguous. The CDR3 is 11 residues long. V was clipped by 1 base and J by 10 bases, with 5 bases between them. Germline V lookup: CDR1 SEHNR, CDR2 FQNEAQ (reference sequence). The CDR3 loop is CASSLGFEQFF. DNA of the CDR3: TGTGCCAGCAGCTTAGGCTTCGAGCAGTTCTTC. Together with reference TRBV7-9 and TRBJ2-1, the CDR3 gives the full variable domain: DTGVSQNPRHKITKRGQNVTFRCDPISEHNRLYWYRQTLGQGPEFLTYFQNEAQLEKSRLLSDRFSAERPKGSFSTLEIQRTEQGDSAMYLCASSLGFEQFFGPGTRLTVL.